This T cell receptor beta chain stems from a study of OX40 agonist ivuxolimab in advanced cancers. The wider study: Patients received intravenous ivuxolimab every 2 weeks at 0.01 to 10 mg/kg. Partial responses were recorded for three patients, including one with hepatocellular carcinoma and two with cutaneous melanoma. Findings of the study overall: Doses of 0.1 to 3.0 mg/kg were accompanied by clonal expansion of CD4+ and CD8+ blood T cells by week 6.

A word on this clone: Its specificity is unknown.

Germline CDR1 reads SGHRS; CDR2 reads YFSETQ. This CDR3 has 13 amino acids. V was cut by 0 bases and J by 7 bases, with 11 bases left in between. Assay: immunoSEQ multiplex PCR; the TCRdb copy retains only in-frame clones and omits some. The table lists around 65,000 clones, 90% to 95% of them singletons, with 15% to 20% in the top ten. V gene TRBV5-1 combines with J gene TRBJ2-7; D is undetermined. The sequenced sample was CD4+ or CD8+ T cells sorted from blood, obtained in a trial of the OX40 agonist ivuxolimab. This receptor was identified in an adult with an advanced solid tumor such as melanoma, head and neck, liver or kidney cancer. The CDR3 coding sequence is TGCGCCAGCAGCTTGGGCCCAGAAGGAGAGCAGTACTTC. As protein: CASSLGPEGEQYF.